This T cell receptor (beta chain) was obtained from a study of cytomegalovirus exposure and HLA in healthy donors (dated 2017 in TCRdb). Context from the whole study: An earlier analysis of about 530 of the donors reported 276 Gb of sequence data and 95 million to 130 million unique TCR beta sequences obtained from around 180 million T cells. Rather than drawing on any new phenotypic data, the later analysis identified candidate immune exposures from TCR beta sequences and the way those sequences occurred across donors. Four to six DR-DQ haplotypes were handled as single units for association and clustering, since linkage in the cohort was strong. An early release that covered about 640 HLA-typed donors contained about 300 gigabases of sequencing data and roughly 84 million unique TCR sequences. To study patterns of TCR occurrence, a later analysis re-analyzed previously published TCR beta repertoires from several hundred donors and added high-resolution HLA genotyping. Alongside the repertoire data, information on donor age, sex, ethnicity and CMV serostatus was compiled. An earlier analysis of 587 of the donors applied high-throughput TCR beta sequencing to assess whether each TCR beta V gene segment acted as functional or pseudogenic. In a later genetic analysis, genome-wide SNP genotypes for about 55% of the 666 donors were used, and that subset was treated as a discovery cohort. The study profiled the T cell repertoires of more than 500 subjects by immunosequencing and related them to cytomegalovirus serostatus. The study was designed to test whether signatures of past pathogen exposure could be identified by cataloging public T cell receptors. Of the 300 to 400 genotyped donors, approximately 80% fell in the genetic ancestry cluster associated with self-reported Caucasian donors. All discovery cohort repertoires had been generated using a single sequencing platform. Besides the first cohort of roughly 700 subjects, a separate validation cohort made up of roughly 130 different subjects was used. Among several hundred genotyped donors of the cohort, an average of about 220,000 unique TCR beta nucleotide sequences was sequenced per donor, of which 15% to 20% were non-productive. Class I and class II HLA loci were covered by the typing at four-digit resolution. Typing coverage varied by locus: roughly 620-640 donors for A, B, C, DRB1 and DQB1; approximately 560 for DQA1; over 600 for DPA1; approximately 490 for DPB1. High-throughput TCR immunosequencing, statistical association of individual TCRs with disease status, and machine learning were combined to predict cytomegalovirus infection status.

The cohort comprised approximately 700 healthy bone marrow donors. At the time of sampling, all cohort members were nominally healthy, though unrecorded immune exposures were likely present. The donor tested CMV seronegative and was one of the 352 seronegative cohort members. Each donor provided a peripheral blood sample, and peripheral blood mononuclear cells were used for TCR beta sequencing. Genomic DNA was extracted from the blood cell samples with the Qiagen DNeasy Blood Extraction Kit. Libraries were built with the immunoSEQ multiplex PCR assay. The multiplex PCR relied on a mix of 60 forward primers for TCR Vbeta segments and 13 reverse primers for TCR Jbeta segments. The CDR3 region of rearranged TCR beta genes was amplified from genomic DNA with a multiplex PCR assay. The amplified TCR beta libraries were sequenced on the Illumina HiSeq System as 87-base-pair reads. The study's processing was this. A later analysis counted tens of millions of unique TCR beta chains across the 500 to 850 repertoires, and roughly 10 million of these chains were shared by at least two donors. To remove PCR and sequencing errors, raw reads were error-corrected and collapsed into unique sequences using a nearest-neighbor algorithm that merged closely related sequences. Alignment of CDR3 sequences to IMGT reference sequences was used to assign V, D and J gene segments. For a sequence to be retained, at least a six-nucleotide match to both a V gene segment and a J gene segment was required. A rearrangement counted as productive if the CDR3 had no stop codons and remained in frame with V and J, and every other rearrangement counted as non-productive. CDR3 was defined according to IMGT convention as the region running from the second conserved V-encoded cysteine to the conserved J-encoded phenylalanine. Sequences without an unambiguous match to a single V gene segment were excluded from the earlier analysis of a few hundred of the donors. In an earlier analysis of 587 of the donors, V segments were called functional above 56.7% productive rearrangements and were called segregating when the between-donor standard deviation exceeded 5%. A statistical classification framework was built for diagnosing cytomegalovirus status from the catalog of TCR beta chain sequences. In a later analysis, TCR nucleotide sequences were compared against IMGT/GENE-DB human TR gene sequences so that V and J genes could be assigned. A later analysis assigned CDR3 sequences and most-parsimonious VDJ recombination scenarios with the TCRdist pipeline. In a later analysis, each TCR beta chain was defined by its CDR3 amino acid sequence together with its V-gene family, and reads lacking a unique V-gene family were excluded. A later analysis removed several hundred highly shared, low-generation-probability nucleotide sequences to deal with suspected cross-contamination and a sequencing artifact. In a later analysis, a clonal expansion index for each public chain was calculated from normalized within-repertoire ranks of inferred template counts. In a later analysis, generation probabilities were computed with a VDJ recombination model fitted to out-of-frame rearrangements, and the resulting probabilities were checked against IGoR. A later analysis scored TCR-TCR, TCR-HLA and TCR-CMV co-occurrence with hypergeometric tests, applying a repertoire-size bias correction to TCR pairs. A later analysis estimated false discovery rates by permuting HLA or CMV assignments 20 times. In a later analysis, co-occurring TCRs were grouped using DBSCAN, with TCRdist sequence similarity added in when clustering inside HLA-allele-positive subsets. Repertoires with fewer than 30,000 or more than 120,000 public chains, plus five repertoires with anomalous nucleotide sharing, were excluded from co-occurrence clustering. Held by TCRdb, this immuneACCESS table contains in-frame sequences only and omits some clones. Under half of the omission traces to an unresolved V gene where checked; the cause of the rest is unknown. The V and J calls and the clone size are those of that table, but D and trimming were determined from the DNA. The sample table shows about 120,000 clones, and less than 90% are seen once. Of the sample, 0.2% to 0.3% is held by the ten largest clones.

Points the paper makes about the study in general: Because the 87-base-pair reads could not distinguish some IMGT-functional V segments, including TRBV6-2 and TRBV6-3, those segments were excluded. Roughly uniform sequencing depth across donors was assumed in presence/absence analyses, although this assumption may not hold. Correlated functional status among segregating V segments might be attributable to linkage disequilibrium, but an unknown experimental factor could not be ruled out. Because counts were too low, more than 15 rarely observed V segments, including chromosome 9 orphons, were excluded from the earlier analysis of 587 of the donors. It was suggested by the authors that the approach could potentially be generalized to other disease states and immunological phenotypes. Compared with the roughly 700-donor mean, donors in an Asian-associated ancestry cluster had fewer N-insertions in productive TCRs, according to a later genetic analysis. In the study, 150 to 200 TCR beta chains were listed as associated with cytomegalovirus. Cytomegalovirus status was reported to be diagnosed by the classifier with high specificity and sensitivity in both the original and validation cohorts. When HLA alleles, especially DR and DQ, strongly co-occurred, TCR associations were difficult to assign to individual alleles. In a later analysis, HLA-associated TCR beta chains showed more clonal expansion and lower generation probabilities than non-associated chains that were equally common. The cohort was sequenced for TCR beta chains only, and without alpha or paired-chain data the features that could be detected were limited. In vitro tests confirmed that a few of the cytomegalovirus-associated TCR beta chains recognize cytomegalovirus antigens. According to a later analysis, most CMV-associated TCR beta chains appeared to be HLA-restricted, and the HLA associations seemed to be driven largely by CMV exposure. In a later analysis, TCR association rates were found to vary across HLA loci, with the most associated TCRs seen for DRB1 alleles and the fewest for HLA-C alleles. A group of highly shared sequence variants was considered likely to be a technical artifact of the sequencing pipeline. Most TCR sequences were observed very rarely across donors, whereas some public TCRs were present in many individuals. A further reported finding was that TCR beta sequences accurately predicted the HLA-A and HLA-B alleles for most subjects in the first cohort. Because some donors lacked HLA typing at each locus, the association tests relied only on the typed subset. In a later analysis, several top co-occurrence clusters were reported to appear linked to parvovirus B19, influenza, CMV and Epstein-Barr virus. Specific HLA alleles were associated with 15,000 to 20,000 TCR beta sequences at a false discovery rate of 0.05 in a later analysis. In a later genetic analysis, a missense DCLRE1C variant was associated with V-gene and J-gene trimming of TCR beta chains, and the association was replicated in an independent cohort. The only immune exposure information available for the cohort was CMV serostatus. In an earlier analysis of some 500 of the donors, most TCR beta V segments appeared in productive rearrangements about 87% or about 30% of the time, broadly matching IMGT annotations.

As regards this clone: Its antigen is currently not known. Nothing much larger sits one base from this clone, and base qualities are not available.

From its cysteine to its phenylalanine, the CDR3 spans 15 amino acids. The sequence is cut down to CDR3 DNA, 45 bases in frame from base 1. The germline V gene gives CDR1 as MNHEY and CDR2 as SVGAGI. The chain uses TRBV6-5 and TRBJ2-5, and 14 junction bases match TRBD2. The last part of the DNA fits TRBJ2-7 better; the J call may be wrong. The sequenced sample was PBMCs. The clonotype comes from a man between 50 and 59 years old in good health and CMV-seronegative. DNA sequence: TGTGCCAGCAGATCGGGACTAGCGGGAGCCTACGAGCAGTACTTC. Its protein is CASRSGLAGAYEQYF.